The next 3 T cell receptor beta chains were all read from a single sample in a study of identical twins. Via MiXCR, TCRdb re-called the 5' RACE reads, giving one row per CDR3 protein. The data contain about 570,000 distinct CDR3 sequences, 9.6% of them singletons. These data were also filed under a second study, of yellow fever vaccine responses in identical twins.

What was sequenced was PBMCs. The receptors originated from a woman between 18 and 29 years old in good health.

The chain recombines TRBV29-1 with TRBJ2-3; a possible D gene is TRBD2 (6 bases). The CDR3 has 16 residues. The V gene lost 4 bases and the J gene lost 1 base, with 18 bases spanning the gap. CDR1 and CDR2 from the germline V gene are SQVTM and ANQGSEA. CDR3 loop: CSVAIPPRGGTDTQYF. In nucleotides, the CDR3 is TGCAGCGTTGCCATCCCCCCGCGGGGCGGCACAGATACGCAGTATTTT.

The CDR3 reads CASSLASGGAKNIQYF. DNA for the CDR3: TGTGCCAGCAGTTTAGCTAGCGGGGGAGCCAAAAACATTCAGTACTTC. The gene calls are TRBV27 and TRBJ2-4; 10 nucleotides agree with TRBD2. Germline CDR1 reads MNHEY; CDR2 reads SMNVEV (reference sequence). The CDR3 has 16 residues. With 2 bases clipped from V and 0 bases from J, the junction kept 1 base outside the gene matches.

This clonotype was counted a few times. The junction does not match germline at one end; this may be a read error. The CDR3 nucleotides read TGTGCCAGCACCGGGACTAGCATCCATGAGCAGTCCTTC. Translation: CASTGTSIHEQSF. The chain couples TRBV7-2 to TRBJ2-1, with 9 bases aligning to TRBD2. This CDR3 is 13 amino acids long. Germline loops: CDR1 SGHTA, CDR2 FQGNSA.